The clone carrying this T cell receptor beta chain was seen just once. What it binds is unknown. Trimming left V 7 bases short and J 3 bases short, with 9 bases between. Germline CDR1 reads SNHLY; CDR2 reads FYNNEI. The CDR3 totals 13 residues. Using a J-beta primer mix together with a sample-barcoded 5' primer, a second PCR was run for roughly 7 to 12 cycles. With 12 random nucleotides, a template-switch adaptor tagged each individual cDNA molecule. TCRdb re-derived calls from the 5' RACE reads in MiXCR, one entry per CDR3 protein. The table has about 1.5 million distinct CDR3 sequences, roughly 43% seen once. The entry originates in a study of blood T cells in healthy people across ages. Study-wide results and limits: Aged donors had fewer naive CD4+ cells and lower diversity than long-lived donors.

Healthy Russian Caucasian donors spanned ages about 6 to 100 years. The gene calls are TRBV2 and TRBJ2-2; D is possibly TRBD1 (6 bases). The sequencing sample was made of blood. The sequence was obtained from a woman aged 18-29 years in good health. The CDR3: CASMRTDTGELFF. DNA of the CDR3: TGTGCCAGCATGAGGACAGACACCGGGGAGCTGTTTTTT.